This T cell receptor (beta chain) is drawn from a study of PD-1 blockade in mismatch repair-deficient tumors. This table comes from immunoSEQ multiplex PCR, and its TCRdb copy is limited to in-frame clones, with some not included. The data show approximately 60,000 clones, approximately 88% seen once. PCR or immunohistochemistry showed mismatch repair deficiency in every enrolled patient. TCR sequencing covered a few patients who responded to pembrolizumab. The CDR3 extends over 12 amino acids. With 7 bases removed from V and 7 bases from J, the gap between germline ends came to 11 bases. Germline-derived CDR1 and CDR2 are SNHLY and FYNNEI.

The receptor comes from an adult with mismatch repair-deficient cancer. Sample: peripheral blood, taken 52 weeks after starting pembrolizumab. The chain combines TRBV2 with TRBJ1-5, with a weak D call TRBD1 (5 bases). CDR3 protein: CASKGEEQPQHF. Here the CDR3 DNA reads TGTGCCAGCAAAGGGGAAGAGCAGCCCCAGCATTTT. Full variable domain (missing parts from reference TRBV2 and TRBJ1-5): EPEVTQTPSHQVTQMGQEVILRCVPISNHLYFYWYRQILGQKVEFLVSFYNNEISEKSEIFDDQFSVERPDGSNFTLKIRSTKLEDSAMYFCASKGEEQPQHFGDGTRLSIL.